Sequencing of this T cell receptor (beta chain) was carried out in a study of blood T cell repertoires in COVID-19. Across the whole study: Samples came from the United States, Italy and Spain, spanning acute and convalescent COVID-19. Nucleic acid was either cDNA or gDNA, and it came from T cells, B-cell-depleted T cells, or PBMCs.

Original methodology: How many nucleated cells were present was estimated from reference gene primer amplification. Measured with immunoSEQ multiplex PCR; TCRdb has only the in-frame clones, and not every one. V and J calls and clone size are given by that table; D and trimming were obtained from the DNA. The sample includes under 75,000 clones, around nine tenths seen only once; the top ten take about 18%. The germline V gene encodes CDR1 SQVTM and CDR2 ANQGSEA. V trimming: 4 bases; J trimming: 1 base; junction bases outside the gene matches: 3. CDR3 size: 13 residues. The chain carries TRBV29-1 and TRBJ2-7; 8 bases line up with TRBD1. The sample was peripheral blood. The sequence came from an elderly woman with active COVID-19. The CDR3 here is CSVGRTGSYEQYF. DNA of the CDR3: TGCAGCGTTGGAAGGACAGGGTCCTACGAGCAGTACTTC.